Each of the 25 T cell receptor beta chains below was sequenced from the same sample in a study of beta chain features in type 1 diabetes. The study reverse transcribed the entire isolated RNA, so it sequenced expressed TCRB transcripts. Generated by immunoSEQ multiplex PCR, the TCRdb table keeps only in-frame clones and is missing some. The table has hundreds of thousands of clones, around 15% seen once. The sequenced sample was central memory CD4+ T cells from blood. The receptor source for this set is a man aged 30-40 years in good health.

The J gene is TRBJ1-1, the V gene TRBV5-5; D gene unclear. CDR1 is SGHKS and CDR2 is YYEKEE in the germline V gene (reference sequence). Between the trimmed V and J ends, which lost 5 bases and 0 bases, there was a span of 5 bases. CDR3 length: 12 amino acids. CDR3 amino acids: CASSRLNTEAFF. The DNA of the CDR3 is TGTGCCAGCAGTCGGCTGAACACTGAAGCTTTCTTT.

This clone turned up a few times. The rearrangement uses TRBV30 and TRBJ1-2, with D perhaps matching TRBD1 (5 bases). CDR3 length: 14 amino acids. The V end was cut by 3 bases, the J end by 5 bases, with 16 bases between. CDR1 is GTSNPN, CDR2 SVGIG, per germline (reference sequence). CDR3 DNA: TGTGCCTGGAGGTACCCAGGGTGGGAGTATGGCTACACCTTC. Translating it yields CAWRYPGWEYGYTF. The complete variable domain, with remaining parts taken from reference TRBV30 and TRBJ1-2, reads SQTIHQWPATLVQPVGSPLSLECTVEGTSNPNLYWYRQAAGRGLQLLFYSVGIGQISSEVPQNLSASRPQDRQFILSSKKLLLSDSGFYLCAWRYPGWEYGYTFGSGTRLTVV.

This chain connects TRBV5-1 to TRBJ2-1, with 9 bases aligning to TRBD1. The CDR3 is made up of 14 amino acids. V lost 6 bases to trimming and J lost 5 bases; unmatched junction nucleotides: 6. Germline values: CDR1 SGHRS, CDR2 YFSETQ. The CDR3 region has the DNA TGCGCCAGCAACCGGGACAGGGTGGACAATGAGCAGTTCTTC. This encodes CASNRDRVDNEQFF.

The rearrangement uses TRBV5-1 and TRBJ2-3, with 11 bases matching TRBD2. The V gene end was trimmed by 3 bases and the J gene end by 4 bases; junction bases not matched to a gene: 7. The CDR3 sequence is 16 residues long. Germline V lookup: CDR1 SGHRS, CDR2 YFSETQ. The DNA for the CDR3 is TGCGCCAGCAGCTCCGGGACTAGCGGCGATGCAGATACGCAGTATTTT. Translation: CASSSGTSGDADTQYF.

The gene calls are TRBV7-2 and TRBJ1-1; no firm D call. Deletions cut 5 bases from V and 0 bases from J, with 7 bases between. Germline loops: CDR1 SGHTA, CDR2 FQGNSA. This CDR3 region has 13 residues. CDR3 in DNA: TGTGCCAGCAGCACCGACGTGAACACTGAAGCTTTCTTT. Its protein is CASSTDVNTEAFF.

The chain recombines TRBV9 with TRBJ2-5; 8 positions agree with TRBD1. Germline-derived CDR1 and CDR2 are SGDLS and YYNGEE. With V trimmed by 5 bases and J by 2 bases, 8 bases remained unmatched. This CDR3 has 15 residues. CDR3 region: CASSAPGTGQETQYF. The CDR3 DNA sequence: TGTGCCAGCAGTGCCCCCGGGACAGGACAAGAGACCCAGTACTTC.

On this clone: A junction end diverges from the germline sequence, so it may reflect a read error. CDR3: CAISEPGLAGGRNEQFF. The CDR3 DNA sequence: TGTGCCATCAGTGAGCCGGGACTAGCGGGAGGCAGAAATGAGCAGTTCTTC. The chain couples TRBV6-1 to TRBJ2-1; 15 bases are a match to TRBD2. Germline assignment: CDR1 MNHNS and CDR2 SASEGT. The CDR3 runs to 17 residues.

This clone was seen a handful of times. The CDR3 loop reads CASSLLVQRHSYNEQFF. CDR3 in DNA: TGTGCCAGCAGCTTATTGGTACAGCGGCACTCCTACAATGAGCAGTTCTTC. The chain combines TRBV11-2 with TRBJ2-1, with a possible D match to TRBD2 (5 bases). The germline V gene encodes CDR1 SGHAT and CDR2 FQNNGV. V was cut by 2 bases and J by 0 bases, with 14 bases left in between. The CDR3 sequence is 17 residues long.

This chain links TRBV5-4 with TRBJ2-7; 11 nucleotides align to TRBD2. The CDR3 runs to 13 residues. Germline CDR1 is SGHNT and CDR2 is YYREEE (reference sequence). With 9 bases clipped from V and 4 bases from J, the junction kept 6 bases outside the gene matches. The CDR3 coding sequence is TGTGCCACAAGACTAGCGGGGAATTACGAGCAGTACTTC. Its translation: CATRLAGNYEQYF.

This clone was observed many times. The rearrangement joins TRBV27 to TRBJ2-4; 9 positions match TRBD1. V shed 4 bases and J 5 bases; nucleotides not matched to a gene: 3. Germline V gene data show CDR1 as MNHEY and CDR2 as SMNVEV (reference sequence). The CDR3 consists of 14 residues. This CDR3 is CASSSDRGENIQYF. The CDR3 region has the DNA TGTGCCAGCAGTTCGGACAGGGGAGAAAACATTCAGTACTTC.

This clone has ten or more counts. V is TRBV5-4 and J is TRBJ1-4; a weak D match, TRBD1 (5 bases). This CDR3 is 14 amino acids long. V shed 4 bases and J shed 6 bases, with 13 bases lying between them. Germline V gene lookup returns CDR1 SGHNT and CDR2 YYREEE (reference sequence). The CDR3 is CASSLGGVHEKLFF. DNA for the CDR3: TGTGCCAGCAGCCTCGGGGGGGTACATGAAAAACTGTTTTTT.

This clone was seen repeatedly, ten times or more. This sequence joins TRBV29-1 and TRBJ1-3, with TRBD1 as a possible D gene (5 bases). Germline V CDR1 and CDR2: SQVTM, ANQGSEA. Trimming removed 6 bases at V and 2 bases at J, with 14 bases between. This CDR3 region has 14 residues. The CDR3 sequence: CSVNLGTTGNTIYF. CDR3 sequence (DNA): TGCAGCGTAAACCTCGGGACCACTGGAAACACCATATATTTT.

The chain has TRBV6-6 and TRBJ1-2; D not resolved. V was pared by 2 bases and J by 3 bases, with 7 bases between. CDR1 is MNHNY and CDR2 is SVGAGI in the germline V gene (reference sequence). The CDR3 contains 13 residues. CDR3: CASSYQIHYGYTF. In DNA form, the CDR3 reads TGTGCCAGCAGTTACCAGATCCACTATGGCTACACCTTC.

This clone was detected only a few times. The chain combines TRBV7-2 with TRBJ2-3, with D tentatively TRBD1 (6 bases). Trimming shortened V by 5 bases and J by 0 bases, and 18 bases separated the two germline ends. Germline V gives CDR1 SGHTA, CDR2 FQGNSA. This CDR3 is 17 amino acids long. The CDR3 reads CASSLLHSGASTDTQYF. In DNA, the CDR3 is TGTGCCAGCAGCCTACTCCATTCAGGGGCAAGCACAGATACGCAGTATTTT.

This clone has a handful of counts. CDR3 region: CASSLTSAYNEQFF. The CDR3 nucleotides read TGTGCCAGCAGTTTAACAAGCGCTTACAATGAGCAGTTCTTC. The chain joins TRBV28 to TRBJ2-1; D gene ambiguous. The ends were cut back, 2 bases at V and 4 bases at J, with 9 bases in the middle. From germline, CDR1 is MDHEN and CDR2 SYDVKM. The CDR3 loop spans 14 amino acids.

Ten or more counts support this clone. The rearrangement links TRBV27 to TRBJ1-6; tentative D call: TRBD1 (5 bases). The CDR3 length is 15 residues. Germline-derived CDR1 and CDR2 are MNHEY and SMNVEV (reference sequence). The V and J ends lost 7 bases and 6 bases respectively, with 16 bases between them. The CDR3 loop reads CASKYGGRSNSPLHF. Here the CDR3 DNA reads TGTGCCAGCAAATACGGGGGAAGAAGTAATTCACCCCTCCACTTT.

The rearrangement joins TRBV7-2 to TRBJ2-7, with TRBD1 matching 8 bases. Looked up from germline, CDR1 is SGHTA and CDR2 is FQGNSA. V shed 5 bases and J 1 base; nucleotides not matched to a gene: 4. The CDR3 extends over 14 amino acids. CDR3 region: CASSQGQASYEQYF. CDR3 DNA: TGTGCCAGCAGCCAGGGACAGGCTTCCTACGAGCAGTACTTC.

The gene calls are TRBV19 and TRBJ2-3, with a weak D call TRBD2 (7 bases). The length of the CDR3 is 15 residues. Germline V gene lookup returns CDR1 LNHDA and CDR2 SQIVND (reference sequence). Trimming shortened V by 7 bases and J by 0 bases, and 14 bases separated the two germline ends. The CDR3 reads CASTQRGASTDTQYF. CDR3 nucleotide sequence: TGTGCCAGTACCCAACGGGGGGCCAGCACAGATACGCAGTATTTT.

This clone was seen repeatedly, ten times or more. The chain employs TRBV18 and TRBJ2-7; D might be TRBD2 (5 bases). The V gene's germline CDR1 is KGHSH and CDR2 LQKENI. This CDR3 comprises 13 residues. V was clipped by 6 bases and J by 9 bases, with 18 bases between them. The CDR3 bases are TGTGCCAGCTCGACGGGGTTGGATGAAGGGCAGTACGTC. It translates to CASSTGLDEGQYV.

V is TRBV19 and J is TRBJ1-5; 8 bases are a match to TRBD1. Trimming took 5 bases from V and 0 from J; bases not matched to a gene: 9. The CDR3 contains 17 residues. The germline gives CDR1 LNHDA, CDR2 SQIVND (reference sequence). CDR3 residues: CASSLGQDVYSNQPQHF. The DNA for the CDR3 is TGTGCCAGTAGTCTGGGACAGGACGTATATAGCAATCAGCCCCAGCATTTT. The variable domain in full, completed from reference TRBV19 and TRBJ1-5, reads DGGITQSPKYLFRKEGQNVTLSCEQNLNHDAMYWYRQDPGQGLRLIYYSQIVNDFQKGDIAEGYSVSREKKESFPLTVTSAQKNPTAFYLCASSLGQDVYSNQPQHFGDGTRLSIL.

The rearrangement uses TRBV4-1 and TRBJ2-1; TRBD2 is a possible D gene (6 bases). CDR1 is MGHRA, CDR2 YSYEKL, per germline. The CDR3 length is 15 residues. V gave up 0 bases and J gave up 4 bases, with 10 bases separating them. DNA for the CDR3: TGCGCCAGCAGCCAAGACCGGGGGTGGTACAATGAGCAGTTCTTC. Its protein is CASSQDRGWYNEQFF.

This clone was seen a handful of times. The CDR3 reads CASSVAPGDTEAFF. CDR3 in DNA: TGTGCCAGCAGCGTAGCTCCGGGGGACACTGAAGCTTTCTTT. V and J are TRBV9 and TRBJ1-1, with D perhaps matching TRBD1 (5 bases). V shed 0 bases and J shed 3 bases, with 9 bases lying between them. The CDR3 is made up of 14 amino acids. In germline, CDR1 is SGDLS, CDR2 YYNGEE.

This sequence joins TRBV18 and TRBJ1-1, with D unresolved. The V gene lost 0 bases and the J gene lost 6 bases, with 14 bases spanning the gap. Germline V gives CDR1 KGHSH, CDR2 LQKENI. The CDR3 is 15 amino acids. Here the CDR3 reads CASSPPVDHPSEAFF. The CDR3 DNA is TGTGCCAGCTCACCACCGGTGGACCATCCCTCTGAAGCTTTCTTT.

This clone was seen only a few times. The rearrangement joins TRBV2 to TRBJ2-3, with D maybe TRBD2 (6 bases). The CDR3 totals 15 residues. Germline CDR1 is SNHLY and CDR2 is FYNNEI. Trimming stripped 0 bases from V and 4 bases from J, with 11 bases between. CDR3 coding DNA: TGTGCCAGCAGTGAAGCGCTCCCGGGGGCAGATACGCAGTATTTT. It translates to CASSEALPGADTQYF.

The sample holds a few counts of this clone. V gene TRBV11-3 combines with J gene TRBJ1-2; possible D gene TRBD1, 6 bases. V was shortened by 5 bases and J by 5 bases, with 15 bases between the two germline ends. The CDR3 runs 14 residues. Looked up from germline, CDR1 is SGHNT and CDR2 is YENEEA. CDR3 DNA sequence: TGTGCCAGCAGCCAAGCCGGGACAAGATATGGCTACACCTTC. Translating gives CASSQAGTRYGYTF.